These 13 T cell receptor beta chains originate from one sample sequenced in a study of response to subunit inactivated influenza vaccine. TCRdb re-called the RT-PCR reads with MiXCR, one entry per CDR3 protein. Of about 540,000 distinct CDR3 sequences in the sample, approximately 24% were seen once. These sequences were also reported in another study, on T cells expressing NK-cell markers. Per that paper: Scientists made TCR beta cDNA using 5'RACE template switching with UMIs.

The input for sequencing was CD4+ T cells sorted from PBMCs, taken 11 to 12 days after vaccination. These receptors all stem from a man aged 45-65 years who received an inactivated influenza vaccine.

J is TRBJ2-1 and V is TRBV20-1, with 8 bases matching TRBD2. The CDR3 has 18 residues. Looked up from germline, CDR1 is DFQATT and CDR2 is SNEGSKA (reference sequence). V shed 0 bases and J 6 bases; nucleotides not matched to a gene: 16. The CDR3 bases are TGCAGTGCTAGAGATAGTTTACGGGAGGGCCGGAAGGGCAATGAGCAGTTCTTC. Its protein is CSARDSLREGRKGNEQFF.

The gene calls are TRBV18 and TRBJ1-2; TRBD1 agrees at 11 bases. CDR3 length: 15 residues. Trimming at V came to 0 bases and at J to 6 bases, leaving 3 bases not matched to a gene. Germline V lookup: CDR1 KGHSH, CDR2 LQKENI. CDR3 residues: CASSPPGQGVNGYTF. CDR3 DNA sequence: TGTGCCAGCTCACCACCGGGACAGGGGGTAAATGGCTACACCTTC.

This chain connects TRBV12-3 or TRBV12-4 to TRBJ1-5, with a tentative D call TRBD1 (5 bases). With 2 bases removed from V and 3 bases from J, the gap between germline ends came to 8 bases. CDR3 length equals 14 residues. The DNA for the CDR3 is TGTGCCAGCAGTTTACACGGACACAATCAGCCCCAGCATTTT. As protein: CASSLHGHNQPQHF.

This clonotype was detected a few times. V and J are TRBV20-1 and TRBJ2-1, with 16 bases identical to TRBD2. The V and J ends lost 4 bases and 8 bases, in that order; junction bases with no gene match: 2. Germline V gene lookup returns CDR1 DFQATT and CDR2 SNEGSKA (reference sequence). This CDR3 spans 14 amino acids. In nucleotides, the CDR3 is TGCAGTGCTATGGGACTAGCGGGAGGGCATGAGCAGTTCTTC. Residues: CSAMGLAGGHEQFF.

Of note for this clonotype: Since the CDR3 does not end with the conserved phenylalanine or tryptophan, this likely comes from a read error. The J gene is TRBJ2-1, the V gene TRBV12-3 or TRBV12-4; D is ambiguous. V shed 3 bases and J shed 5 bases, with 8 bases lying between them. This CDR3 region has 13 residues. CDR3 region: CASSLDVNNEQFY. For the CDR3, the DNA is TGTGCCAGCAGTTTGGATGTGAACAATGAGCAGTTCTAC.

This clonotype was picked up many times. An end of the junction differs from the germline gene, which may be a read error. The rearrangement uses TRBV5-1 and TRBJ2-2; D is unclear. Germline-derived CDR1 and CDR2 are SGHRS and YFSETQ. This CDR3 has 15 residues. This CDR3 is CASSLARQNTGELFF. CDR3 bases: TGTGCCAGCAGCTTAGCCAGGCAGAACACCGGGGAGCTGTTTTTT.

This clonotype showed up just a few times. The gene calls are TRBV7-2 and TRBJ2-3, with 11 nucleotides matching TRBD2. The germline gives CDR1 SGHTA, CDR2 FQGNSA. With V trimmed by 5 bases and J by 1 base, 8 bases remained unmatched. The CDR3 is 17 residues long. The CDR3 coding sequence is TGTGCCAGCAGCCCACCACAACTAGCGGGGGGCACAGATACGCAGTATTTT. Protein: CASSPPQLAGGTDTQYF.

This clonotype was counted only a few times. V gene TRBV20-1 combines with J gene TRBJ1-5; D might be TRBD1 (5 bases). V lost 1 base, J lost 6 bases, and 10 bases lay in between. Germline values: CDR1 DFQATT, CDR2 SNEGSKA (reference sequence). The CDR3 totals 13 residues. This CDR3 reads CSARVGAGQPQHF. The CDR3 region has the DNA TGCAGTGCTAGAGTAGGGGCTGGTCAGCCCCAGCATTTT.

The chain couples TRBV6-1 to TRBJ2-1, with 11 bases aligning to TRBD2. This CDR3 comprises 15 residues. Germline V CDR1 and CDR2: MNHNS, SASEGT. J was trimmed by 5 bases and V by 3 bases; bases with no gene match: 3. Here the CDR3 DNA reads TGTGCCAGCAGTGATAGCGGGAGGGCAGACAATGAGCAGTTCTTC. This sequence encodes CASSDSGRADNEQFF.

The rearrangement joins TRBV28 to TRBJ2-1, with TRBD1 matching 10 bases. Unmatched junction bases numbered 14, after V lost 1 base and J lost 5 bases. The germline CDR1 and CDR2 sequences are MDHEN and SYDVKM. CDR3 size: 19 residues. The CDR3 protein is CASSLLLGTRDRGHNEQFF. The CDR3 DNA follows: TGTGCCAGCAGTTTATTATTGGGCACTCGGGACAGGGGACACAATGAGCAGTTCTTC. Full variable domain (rest looked up from reference TRBV28 and TRBJ2-1): DVKVTQSSRYLVKRTGEKVFLECVQDMDHENMFWYRQDPGLGLRLIYFSYDVKMKEKGDIPEGYSVSREKKERFSLILESASTNQTSMYLCASSLLLGTRDRGHNEQFFGPGTRLTVL.

The gene calls are TRBV3-1 and TRBJ2-7; D remains unclear. V was cut by 1 base and J by 9 bases, with 7 bases left in between. Germline values: CDR1 LGHDT, CDR2 YNNKEL (reference sequence). This CDR3 region has 11 residues. As DNA, the CDR3 is TGTGCCAGCAGCCAAGCTTCCCGGCAGTACTTC. Amino acids: CASSQASRQYF.

CDR3 sequence reads: CASSPRDRGRYQETQYF. The CDR3 nucleotides are TGTGCCAGCAGCCCCCGGGACAGGGGTCGGTACCAAGAGACCCAGTACTTC. J is TRBJ2-5 and V is TRBV6-1; TRBD1 matches at 10 bases. This CDR3 is built from 17 residues. Germline V lookup: CDR1 MNHNS, CDR2 SASEGT. V was clipped by 6 bases and J by 0 bases; unmatched bases: 10.

This clonotype was observed a handful of times. The genes are TRBV28 and TRBJ2-1; D is ambiguous. V was pared by 5 bases and J by 1 base, with 18 bases between. The CDR3 consists of 17 residues. Germline V gene data show CDR1 as MDHEN and CDR2 as SYDVKM. The CDR3, as DNA: TGTGCCAGCAGTCCCAAGCGCGGAAAGATGTCCTACAATGAGCAGTTCTTC. Translated, it gives CASSPKRGKMSYNEQFF.